This record concerns one TCR beta chain sequence. Its target is not known. From germline, CDR1 is LNHDA and CDR2 SQIVND (reference sequence). With 8 bases removed from V and 7 bases from J, the gap between germline ends came to 18 bases. The CDR3 extends over 14 amino acids. PCR employed 60 Vbeta and 13 Jbeta primers. The table came from immunoSEQ multiplex PCR; TCRdb's copy has only in-frame clones and leaves some out. This table holds fewer than 70,000 clones, about 79% found once. These data originate in a study of cytomegalovirus exposure and HLA in healthy donors. Findings and limits, study-wide: Most observed TCR sequences were rare, whereas some public TCRs were detected in many donors. Trimming of TCR beta V- and J-genes showed a link, identified in a later analysis, to a missense DCLRE1C variant. Earlier analysis yielded a pattern in which most TCR beta V segments were productive about 87% or about 30% of the time.

The chain has TRBV19 and TRBJ2-1; D is possibly TRBD2 (6 bases). This sequence originates from a middle-aged man in good health and CMV-seronegative. The sequenced sample was PBMCs. The DNA for the CDR3 is TGTGCCAGTCGGACCGGCGGGGTTGGTAATGAGCAGTTCTTC. It specifies CASRTGGVGNEQFF. The full variable domain, completed using reference TRBV19 and TRBJ2-1, is DGGITQSPKYLFRKEGQNVTLSCEQNLNHDAMYWYRQDPGQGLRLIYYSQIVNDFQKGDIAEGYSVSREKKESFPLTVTSAQKNPTAFYLCASRTGGVGNEQFFGPGTRLTVL.